This T cell receptor beta chain appears in the sequencing data of a study of metastatic and nonmetastatic thyroid tumors. Study-level information: Repertoires from blood and tumor or nodule tissue of malignant and benign thyroid patients were compared. The study's findings and limits: When malignant thyroid tumors were compared with benign nodules, TCR beta diversity was reportedly significantly higher in the malignant tumors. This held in both blood and tumor samples.

Germline V gene sequence: CDR1 LNHDA, CDR2 SQIVND (reference sequence). The V end lost 3 bases, the J end lost 5 bases, and 8 bases lay between the germline ends. The length of the CDR3 is 13 residues. No treatment had been given to any patient before thyroid surgery. By its share, this clone is medium-sized. Its antigen remains unknown. As originally analysed: The distant-metastasis classifier for papillary thyroid cancer was built from CDR3 differences across clinicopathological groups. TCRdb ran MiXCR on the PCR reads. TCRdb's processing, not the study's, gives the V and J calls here. This sample carries approximately 12,000 clones, 33% of them seen once, and the ten largest clones take approximately 12%.

The chain joins TRBV19 to TRBJ2-1; D is undetermined. The sample consisted of tumor tissue. This clonotype was obtained from a male donor with papillary thyroid cancer or a benign thyroid nodule (not recorded which). Some clones in this sample may be carry-over from other donors' samples. The CDR3 region is CASSIGLHNEQFF. As DNA, the CDR3 is TGTGCCAGTAGTATTGGGCTGCACAATGAGCAGTTCTTC.